The 26 T cell receptor beta chains below come from one sample, sequenced in a study of shared clonotypes between healthy human individuals. The assay was immunoSEQ multiplex PCR, and TCRdb's table has in-frame clones only and misses some. The table records hundreds of thousands of clones, around 77% of them present only once. Sequencing was performed on PBMCs. Receptor source: a middle-aged woman in good health. Some clones in this sample may be carry-over from other donors' samples.

This clone was seen just once. The CDR3 DNA is TGTGCCAGCAATAAGGGCGGCTATGGCTACACCTTC. Amino acid sequence: CASNKGGYGYTF. The rearrangement uses TRBV28 and TRBJ1-2; D remains unclear. V lost 7 bases, J lost 4 bases, and 10 bases lay in between. Per the germline V gene, CDR1 is MDHEN and CDR2 is SYDVKM. This CDR3 comprises 12 residues.

The rearrangement links TRBV30 to TRBJ2-7, with D maybe TRBD2 (6 bases). Per the germline V gene, CDR1 is GTSNPN and CDR2 is SVGIG (reference sequence). CDR3 size: 12 residues. V was shortened by 3 bases and J by 4 bases, with 10 bases between the two germline ends. The CDR3 loop reads CAWSDGTYEQYF. The CDR3 nucleotides read TGTGCCTGGAGCGACGGGACTTACGAGCAGTACTTC.

Here the CDR3 DNA reads TGTGCCAGCAGCCGAACCTTTGGCCCTTCTGGGGCCAACGTCCTGACTTTC. This gives the protein CASSRTFGPSGANVLTF. The gene calls are TRBV4-2 and TRBJ2-6; D unclear. Trimming stripped 4 bases from V and 1 base from J, with 14 bases between. The CDR3 sequence is 17 residues long. Germline CDR1 is LGHNA and CDR2 is YNFKEQ.

Points on this clone: A single base is all that separates this from a far larger clone, so a read error is likely. The chain couples TRBV30 to TRBJ2-3; TRBD2 agrees at 7 bases. The CDR3 sequence is 12 residues long. Germline loops: CDR1 GTSNPN, CDR2 SVGIG (reference sequence). DNA of the CDR3: TGTGCCTGGAGAATAGGACTAGTAGGTTCTTCTTTT. Translation: CAWRIGLVGSSF.

This clone occurred a few times. The chain carries TRBV15 and TRBJ2-2; unclear D gene. This CDR3 is 14 amino acids long. V lost 1 base to trimming and J lost 8 bases, with 11 bases between them. The germline CDR1 and CDR2 sequences are LNHNV and YYDKDF (reference sequence). The DNA for the CDR3 is TGTGCCACCAGCAGAGGAGGATATGGTGGGGAGCTGTTTTTT. Translated: CATSRGGYGGELFF.

The rearrangement links TRBV5-1 to TRBJ1-1, with TRBD1 matching 12 bases. Per germline, CDR1 SGHRS and CDR2 YFSETQ. This CDR3 spans 15 amino acids. V shed 3 bases, J shed 11 bases, and the junction held 11 bases outside the gene matches. CDR3 coding DNA: TGCGCCAGCAGCTGGGGGACAGGGGGCCTTTTACTTGCTTTCTTT. Its translation: CASSWGTGGLLLAFF. Based on the CDR3 plus reference TRBV5-1 and TRBJ1-1, the full variable domain is KAGVTQTPRYLIKTRGQQVTLSCSPISGHRSVSWYQQTPGQGLQFLFEYFSETQRNKGNFPGRFSGRQFSNSRSEMNVSTLELGDSALYLCASSWGTGGLLLAFFGQGTRLTVV.

The chain is built from TRBV7-8 and TRBJ2-3; D not certain. Trimming shortened V by 8 bases and J by 4 bases, and 13 bases separated the two germline ends. Germline CDR1 is SGHVS and CDR2 is FQNEAQ. This CDR3 is 13 amino acids long. The CDR3 nucleotides read TGTGCCAGCGGTGTAGGTTCCGCAGATACGCAGTATTTT. Translated, it gives CASGVGSADTQYF.

In the case of this clone: A far larger clone is one nucleotide away, so this likely arose from a read error. Other DNA variants within this sample encode the same CDR3. The chain uses TRBV30 and TRBJ2-2; 8 positions agree with TRBD2. CDR3 length: 20 amino acids. The germline gives CDR1 GTSNPN, CDR2 SVGIG (reference sequence). CDR3 bases: TGTGCCTGGACCATGCGGGGGAAACTAGCGGAGCCGCTGAACACGGGGGAGCTGTTTTTT. Its translation: CAWTMRGKLAEPLNTGELFF.

The J gene is TRBJ2-5, the V gene TRBV6-5; no clear D. Germline loops: CDR1 MNHEY, CDR2 SVGAGI. Trimming removed 4 bases at V and 12 bases at J, with 18 bases between. The CDR3 contains 13 residues. The CDR3 loop reads CASSWRRTEMEYF. The CDR3 DNA is TGTGCCAGCAGTTGGAGAAGGACCGAAATGGAGTACTTC.

This rearrangement joins TRBV19 to TRBJ1-2; no reliable D call. V lost 7 bases and J lost 4, with 13 bases in between. Germline CDR1 and CDR2: LNHDA and SQIVND (reference sequence). The CDR3 covers 13 residues. The CDR3: CASKPSPLYGYTF. The CDR3 DNA is TGTGCCAGTAAACCCAGCCCCCTCTATGGCTACACCTTC.

The CDR3 here is CASSQLGGYTF. In DNA, the CDR3 is TGTGCCAGCAGCCAGCTGGGGGGCTACACCTTC. The chain joins TRBV9 to TRBJ1-2; D not certain. V lost 4 bases, J lost 8 bases, and 9 bases lay in between. Germline CDR1 and CDR2: SGDLS and YYNGEE. The CDR3 covers 11 residues.

Details on this clone: This likely came from a read error, as a far larger clone is one base away. Distinct nucleotide sequences in the sample also encode this CDR3. The rearrangement uses TRBV30 and TRBJ1-5; D not certain. The CDR3 covers 16 residues. CDR1 is GTSNPN, CDR2 SVGIG, per germline (reference sequence). V lost 3 bases, J lost 2 bases, and 17 bases lay in between. The chain's CDR3 is CAWSKLKGPGNQPQHF. For the CDR3, the DNA is TGTGCCTGGAGCAAGCTTAAGGGCCCGGGCAATCAGCCCCAGCATTTT.

This clone was seen repeatedly, ten times or more. V is TRBV5-1 and J is TRBJ1-2; 9 bases are shared with TRBD1. V lost 3 bases, J lost 7 bases, and 13 bases stayed unmatched. This CDR3 comprises 16 residues. CDR1 and CDR2 (germline): SGHRS, YFSETQ. The CDR3 DNA reads TGCGCCAGCAGCTCCAACCCGGGACAGGGACGCGGTGGCTACACCTTC. This translates into CASSSNPGQGRGGYTF.

A few counts support this clone. The chain couples TRBV10-3 to TRBJ2-1; no clear D. Germline CDR1 is ENHRY and CDR2 is SYGVKD. The CDR3 loop spans 14 amino acids. Trimming cost V 2 bases and J 1 base, with 6 bases left between them. CDR3 protein: CAISEGVSYNEQFF. The CDR3 DNA reads TGTGCCATCAGTGAGGGAGTTTCCTACAATGAGCAGTTCTTC.

The chain employs TRBV15 and TRBJ1-5; D call uncertain. The CDR3 runs 13 residues. With 2 bases removed from V and 0 bases from J, the gap between germline ends came to 2 bases. Per the germline V gene, CDR1 is LNHNV and CDR2 is YYDKDF (reference sequence). Written as DNA, the CDR3 is TGTGCCACCAGCAGACCTAGCAATCAGCCCCAGCATTTT. Translated: CATSRPSNQPQHF.

V gene TRBV27 combines with J gene TRBJ2-7, with D tentatively TRBD2 (6 bases). The germline V gene has CDR1 MNHEY and CDR2 SMNVEV (reference sequence). This CDR3 has 15 amino acids. V was trimmed by 2 bases and J by 0 bases, leaving 11 bases between them. CDR3 residues: CASSLLATGSYEQYF. The CDR3 bases are TGTGCCAGCAGTTTACTAGCGACCGGCTCCTACGAGCAGTACTTC.

This sequence joins TRBV6-5 and TRBJ2-1; TRBD2 matches 8 bases. CDR1 and CDR2 from the germline V gene are MNHEY and SVGAGI. With 7 bases clipped from V and 7 bases from J, the junction kept 12 bases outside the gene matches. This CDR3 contains 15 residues. The CDR3 DNA follows: TGTGCCAGCATGCACCTGGGCGGGAGGACAAATGAGCAGTTCTTC. Its translation is CASMHLGGRTNEQFF.

This clone was recorded only once. The genes are TRBV5-1 and TRBJ1-4; 9 bases map to TRBD1. This CDR3 has 14 amino acids. Germline CDR1 is SGHRS and CDR2 is YFSETQ. The junction had 4 bases not matched to a gene; V was cut back by 4 bases and J by 6 bases. The CDR3 protein is CASSEQGAYEKLFF. The CDR3 DNA sequence: TGCGCCAGCAGCGAACAGGGGGCCTATGAAAAACTGTTTTTT.

Concerning this clone: It is likely a read error: a sequence one base away is far more abundant. This rearrangement joins TRBV28 to TRBJ2-7; tentative D call: TRBD1 (5 bases). The CDR3 covers 13 residues. Germline CDR1 is MDHEN and CDR2 is SYDVKM. The CDR3 reads CASSSGHSYEQCF. The DNA of the CDR3 is TGTGCCAGCAGCTCAGGACACTCCTACGAGCAGTGCTTC.

The V and J genes are TRBV5-1 and TRBJ1-3, with TRBD1 matching over 8 bases. Trimming removed 2 bases from V and 0 bases from J; junction bases left unmatched: 4. The CDR3 consists of 16 residues. Per the germline V gene, CDR1 is SGHRS and CDR2 is YFSETQ. In DNA, the CDR3 is TGCGCCAGCAGCTTCGCAGGGGGCAACTCTGGAAACACCATATATTTT. Amino acid sequence: CASSFAGGNSGNTIYF. Using reference TRBV5-1 and TRBJ1-3 for the parts outside the CDR3, the full variable domain is KAGVTQTPRYLIKTRGQQVTLSCSPISGHRSVSWYQQTPGQGLQFLFEYFSETQRNKGNFPGRFSGRQFSNSRSEMNVSTLELGDSALYLCASSFAGGNSGNTIYFGEGSWLTVV.

This rearrangement joins TRBV18 to TRBJ2-7; 10 bases are a match to TRBD2. The CDR3 has 15 amino acids. Germline CDR1 reads KGHSH; CDR2 reads LQKENI. Trimming removed 5 bases from V and 2 bases from J; junction bases left unmatched: 6. The CDR3 spells CASSISGTSAYEQYF. The CDR3 DNA reads as TGTGCCAGCTCAATATCCGGGACTAGCGCCTACGAGCAGTACTTC.

The chain is built from TRBV11-2 and TRBJ1-2, with 9 bases fitting TRBD1. CDR1 and CDR2 from the germline V gene are SGHAT and FQNNGV. The CDR3 has 12 amino acids. V was pared by 3 bases and J by 7 bases, with 0 bases of the junction left unmatched. This CDR3 is CASSLDRGGYTF. The CDR3 coding sequence is TGTGCCAGCAGCTTGGACAGGGGTGGCTACACCTTC.

This clone was seen only a few times. A read error may be the cause here, since a much bigger clone is one base away. This chain connects TRBV28 to TRBJ2-7; TRBD1 matches at 9 bases. The V and J ends lost 4 bases and 4 bases, in that order; junction bases with no gene match: 11. Germline V gene data show CDR1 as MDHEN and CDR2 as SYDVKM. This CDR3 has 16 amino acids. The CDR3 nucleotides are TGTGCCAGCAGTTCTGCTTCGGGACAGGGATGGTACGAGCAGTACTTC. Protein: CASSSASGQGWYEQYF.

The rearrangement links TRBV30 to TRBJ2-7; D uncertain. Looked up from germline, CDR1 is GTSNPN and CDR2 is SVGIG (reference sequence). This CDR3 is 14 amino acids long. Between the trimmed V and J ends, which lost 1 base and 7 bases, there was a span of 17 bases. CDR3 loop: CAWSGVLPKGEQYF. As DNA, the CDR3 is TGTGCCTGGAGTGGAGTTTTGCCAAAAGGGGAGCAGTACTTC.

As regards this clone: Other DNA sequences in this sample translate to the same CDR3. The chain carries TRBV5-1 and TRBJ2-5; D is ambiguous. Near its end, the DNA agrees better with TRBJ2-7, so the J call may be wrong. CDR3 size: 13 residues. Germline V gives CDR1 SGHRS, CDR2 YFSETQ. The CDR3, as DNA: TGCGCCAGCAGCTTGGAAGTCAGCTACGAGCAGTACTTC. It is translated as CASSLEVSYEQYF.

The chain is built from TRBV18 and TRBJ2-5; 9 bases line up with TRBD2. Per germline, CDR1 KGHSH and CDR2 LQKENI. The CDR3 sequence is 17 residues long. J lost 4 bases, V lost 3 bases, and 12 bases had no gene match. CDR3 residues: CASSPISLSGSGETQYF. CDR3 nucleotide sequence: TGTGCCAGCTCACCCATCTCTCTTAGCGGGAGCGGAGAGACCCAGTACTTC.